This T cell receptor (beta chain) is drawn from a study of T cells after yellow fever vaccination. With regard to this clonotype: The antigen remains unidentified.

By 5'RACE template switching, TCR cDNA was produced, with a universal primer site and UMIs added in the process. TCRdb used MiXCR to reprocess the 5' RACE reads, holding one entry per CDR3 protein. The table has around 300,000 distinct CDR3 sequences, over 10% seen once; the top ten hold roughly 0.5%. CDR3 size: 16 residues. Germline trimming cut 0 bases from V and 4 bases from J; bases unmatched to any gene: 5. Looked up from germline, CDR1 is SGHRS and CDR2 is YFSETQ. Findings and limits, study-wide: Researchers cautioned that FACS-sorted repertoires could harbor abundant clonotypes contaminating from the bulk population.

The chain couples TRBV5-1 to TRBJ2-2, with 8 bases matching TRBD1. The sample was CD4+ T cells sorted from PBMCs, taken 45 days after the yellow fever booster vaccination. This receptor was identified in a man between 25 and 39 years old who received the YFV17D yellow fever vaccine. The CDR3 spells CASSLVTGASTGELFF. The CDR3 coding sequence is TGCGCCAGCAGCTTGGTGACAGGGGCCAGCACCGGGGAGCTGTTTTTT.